The clone carrying this T cell receptor beta chain appeared a single time. This entry comes from a study of blood T cell repertoires in COVID-19. For the study at large: Both acute and convalescent COVID-19 samples were obtained from the United States, Italy and Spain. T cells, B-cell-depleted T cells, or PBMCs provided the cDNA or gDNA that served as material.

The CDR3 extends over 11 amino acids. V shed 4 bases, J shed 14 bases, and the junction held 7 bases outside the gene matches. Germline V gene lookup returns CDR1 GTSNPN and CDR2 SVGIG (reference sequence). TCRdb's copy holds only in-frame clones and misses some; the assay was immunoSEQ multiplex PCR. Among roughly 190,000 clones, approximately 79% were seen once, and the ten largest hold around 14%. This receptor was taken from a man under 40 with active or convalescent COVID-19. The sample was peripheral blood. J is TRBJ2-2 and V is TRBV30, with TRBD1 matching 7 bases. CDR3 DNA: TGTGCCTGGACATTGACAGGGCTACTGTTTTTT. Protein sequence: CAWTLTGLLFF.